This T cell receptor (beta chain) was sequenced in a study of blood T cell repertoires in COVID-19. Data came from immunoSEQ multiplex PCR; TCRdb stores just in-frame clones and leaves some out. This sample has about 160,000 clones, with roughly 86% found just once. Germline values: CDR1 SGHNT, CDR2 YYREEE (reference sequence). The CDR3 contains 13 residues. The ends were cut back, 10 bases at V and 3 bases at J, with 14 bases in the middle. The gene calls are TRBV5-4 and TRBJ2-1, with D hard to call. This receptor was taken from a woman in her sixties or seventies who had recovered from COVID-19. The sequencing input was peripheral blood. CDR3 protein: CAGSLNNYNEQFF. CDR3 DNA sequence: TGTGCCGGCTCCCTGAATAACTACAATGAGCAGTTCTTC. The full variable domain, rest sourced from reference TRBV5-4 and TRBJ2-1, is ETGVTQSPTHLIKTRGQQVTLRCSSQSGHNTVSWYQQALGQGPQFIFQYYREEENGRGNFPPRFSGLQFPNYSSELNVNALELDDSALYLCAGSLNNYNEQFFGPGTRLTVL.